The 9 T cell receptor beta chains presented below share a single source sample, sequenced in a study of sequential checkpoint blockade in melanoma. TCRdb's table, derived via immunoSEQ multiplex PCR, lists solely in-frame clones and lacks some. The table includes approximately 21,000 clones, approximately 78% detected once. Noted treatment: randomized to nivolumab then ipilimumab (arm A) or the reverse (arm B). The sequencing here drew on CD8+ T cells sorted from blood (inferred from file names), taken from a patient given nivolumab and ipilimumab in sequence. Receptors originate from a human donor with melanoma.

The CDR3 DNA reads as TGTGCCAGCTCACCGGGGACAGTTGACTACGAGCAGTACTTC. As protein: CASSPGTVDYEQYF. The J gene is TRBJ2-7, the V gene TRBV18; 7 nucleotides line up with TRBD1. V lost 3 bases and J lost 3; bases outside the gene matches: 5. The CDR3 has 14 residues. Germline V lookup: CDR1 KGHSH, CDR2 LQKENI. The entire variable domain, with the rest obtained from reference TRBV18 and TRBJ2-7, is as follows: NAGVMQNPRHLVRRRGQEARLRCSPMKGHSHVYWYRQLPEEGLKFMVYLQKENIIDESGMPKERFSAEFPKEGPSILRIQQVVRGDSAAYFCASSPGTVDYEQYFGPGTRLTVT.

The CDR3 DNA is TGTGCCAGCAGCGTAGTTAGCGGGATTGGCAACATTCAGTACTTC. Protein: CASSVVSGIGNIQYF. This chain uses TRBV9 with TRBJ2-4, with 8 bases lining up with TRBD2. The CDR3 loop spans 15 amino acids. V shed 0 bases and J 7 bases; nucleotides not matched to a gene: 6. From germline, CDR1 is SGDLS and CDR2 YYNGEE.

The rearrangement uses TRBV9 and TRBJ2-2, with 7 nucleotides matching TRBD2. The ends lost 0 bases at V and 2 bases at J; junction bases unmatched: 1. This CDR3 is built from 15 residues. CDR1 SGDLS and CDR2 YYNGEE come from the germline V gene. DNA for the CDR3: TGTGCCAGCAGCGTAGAGGGACTAAACACCGGGGAGCTGTTTTTT. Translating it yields CASSVEGLNTGELFF.

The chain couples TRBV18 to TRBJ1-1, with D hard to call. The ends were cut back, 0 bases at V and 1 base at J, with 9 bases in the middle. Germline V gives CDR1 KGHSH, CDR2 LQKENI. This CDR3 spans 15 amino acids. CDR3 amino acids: CASSPPLGGNTEAFF. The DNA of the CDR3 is TGTGCCAGCTCACCACCGTTAGGCGGGAACACTGAAGCTTTCTTT.

The CDR3 spells CASSLVGLGFDEQFF. CDR3 DNA sequence: TGTGCCAGCAGTTTAGTGGGACTGGGGTTCGATGAGCAGTTCTTC. This chain connects TRBV28 to TRBJ2-1, with D maybe TRBD2 (6 bases). V lost 2 bases to trimming and J lost 8 bases, with 16 bases between them. The CDR3 has 15 amino acids. The germline V gene encodes CDR1 MDHEN and CDR2 SYDVKM.

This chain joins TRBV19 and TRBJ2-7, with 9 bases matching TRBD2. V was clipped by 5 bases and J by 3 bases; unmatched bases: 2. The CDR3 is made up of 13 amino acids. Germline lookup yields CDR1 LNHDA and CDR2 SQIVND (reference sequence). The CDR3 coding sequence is TGTGCCAGTAGTGGGACTAGCCTCTACGAGCAGTACTTC. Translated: CASSGTSLYEQYF.

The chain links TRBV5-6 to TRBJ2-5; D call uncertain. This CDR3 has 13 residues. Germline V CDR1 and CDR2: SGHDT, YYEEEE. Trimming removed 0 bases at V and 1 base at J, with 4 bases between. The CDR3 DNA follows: TGTGCCAGCAGCTTGGCCGTCCAAGAGACCCAGTACTTC. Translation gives CASSLAVQETQYF.

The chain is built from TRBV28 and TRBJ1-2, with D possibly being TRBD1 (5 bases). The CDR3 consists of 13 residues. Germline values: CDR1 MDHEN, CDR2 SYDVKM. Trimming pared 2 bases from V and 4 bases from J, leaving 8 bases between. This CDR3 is CASSLGAGYGYTF. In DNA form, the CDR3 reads TGTGCCAGCAGTTTAGGGGCAGGCTATGGCTACACCTTC.

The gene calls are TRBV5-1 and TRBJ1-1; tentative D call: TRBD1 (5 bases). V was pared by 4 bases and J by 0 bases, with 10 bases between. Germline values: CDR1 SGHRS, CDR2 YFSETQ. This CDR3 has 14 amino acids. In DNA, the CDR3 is TGCGCCAGCAGCCTTGACAGCCTGAACACTGAAGCTTTCTTT. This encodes CASSLDSLNTEAFF. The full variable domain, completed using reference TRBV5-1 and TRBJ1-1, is KAGVTQTPRYLIKTRGQQVTLSCSPISGHRSVSWYQQTPGQGLQFLFEYFSETQRNKGNFPGRFSGRQFSNSRSEMNVSTLELGDSALYLCASSLDSLNTEAFFGQGTRLTVV.